Below are 27 T cell receptor beta chains sequenced from a single sample in a study of regulatory T cells in long-lasting Graves disease. Time point in this sample: newly diagnosed GD, antithyroid drugs for less than 3 months. Preparation of the TCR library used RNA extracted from PBMCs. With iRepertoire HTBI primers and Arm-PCR of CDR3 regions, TCR beta libraries were built. TCRdb recomputed calls from the multiplex PCR reads with MiXCR, one row per CDR3 protein. The sample yields about 400,000 distinct CDR3 sequences, over 12% seen once. This sample also belongs to another study, concerning T cells in Graves' hyperthyroidism and ophthalmopathy.

The sample was peripheral blood mononuclear cells (PBMCs), taken at new diagnosis, from a patient treated with antithyroid drugs. The receptors shown here come from a woman aged 40 to 49 with Graves disease.

This clonotype has a handful of counts. V and J are TRBV20-1 and TRBJ2-2; TRBD1 agrees at 9 bases. Trimming cost V 4 bases and J 7 bases; bases outside gene matches: 7. Germline V gene sequence: CDR1 DFQATT, CDR2 SNEGSKA (reference sequence). This CDR3 is built from 14 residues. CDR3: CSANDRGSIGELFF. The DNA of the CDR3 is TGCAGTGCTAATGACAGGGGGTCCATCGGGGAGCTGTTTTTT.

This clonotype was seen a few times. The chain couples TRBV6-2 or TRBV6-3 to TRBJ1-3, with D hard to call. The germline V gene has CDR1 MNHEY and CDR2 SVGEGT. The CDR3 is made up of 17 amino acids. V was clipped by 6 bases and J by 1 base, with 19 bases between them. CDR3: CASSAPGLWTSGNTIYF. The CDR3 nucleotides read TGTGCCAGCAGCGCCCCCGGACTCTGGACTTCTGGAAACACCATATATTTT.

This clonotype was observed a handful of times. The chain carries TRBV6-1 and TRBJ1-5; TRBD1 aligns across 7 bases. CDR3 length: 16 amino acids. The V gene's germline CDR1 is MNHNS and CDR2 SASEGT. J was trimmed by 3 bases and V by 6 bases; bases with no gene match: 11. For the CDR3, the DNA is TGTGCCAGCAGCCCTATAGAGGGACAGCCCAATCAGCCCCAGCATTTT. It specifies CASSPIEGQPNQPQHF.

In regard to this clonotype: One end of the junction is discordant with germline, which a read error may explain. The rearrangement uses TRBV5-1 and TRBJ2-7; 7 nucleotides line up with TRBD1. CDR3 length: 15 residues. The germline V gene has CDR1 SGHRS and CDR2 YFSETQ. CDR3 bases: TGCGCCAGCAGCTTGGAGGGGGCCGACTTCTACGACCAGTACTTC. It codes for CASSLEGADFYDQYF.

Many counts were recorded for this clonotype. The rearrangement joins TRBV30 to TRBJ2-1; no clear D. Germline values: CDR1 GTSNPN, CDR2 SVGIG (reference sequence). Trimming pared 2 bases from V and 14 bases from J, leaving 13 bases between. CDR3 length: 11 amino acids. The CDR3 DNA reads as TGTGCCTGGAGTCATCTAGGGATGGAGTTCTTC. Residues: CAWSHLGMEFF.

The chain recombines TRBV20-1 with TRBJ2-7; 7 bases match TRBD2. Germline loops: CDR1 DFQATT, CDR2 SNEGSKA (reference sequence). The CDR3 consists of 14 residues. The ends lost 0 bases at V and 2 bases at J; junction bases unmatched: 4. CDR3 DNA: TGCAGTGCTAGAGATGGGGAGGGAGCCTACGAGCAGTACTTC. Protein product: CSARDGEGAYEQYF.

This clonotype was observed at least ten times. The CDR3 DNA sequence: TGTGCCAGCAGTTTGGGTGGGGTTGTCTATGGCTACACCTTC. Translated, it gives CASSLGGVVYGYTF. This chain connects TRBV12-3 or TRBV12-4 to TRBJ1-2, with unresolved D. The CDR3 length is 14 residues. The V and J ends lost 3 bases and 4 bases respectively, with 12 bases between them.

This clonotype has a count of ten or more. This chain connects TRBV24-1 to TRBJ2-1, with D possibly being TRBD1 (5 bases). Between the trimmed V and J ends, which lost 3 bases and 4 bases, there was a span of 15 bases. The germline V gene encodes CDR1 KGHDR and CDR2 SFDVKD. There are 16 residues in the CDR3. Here the CDR3 reads CATSDTDSAGYNEQFF. Written as DNA, the CDR3 is TGTGCCACCAGTGATACTGACAGCGCTGGGTACAATGAGCAGTTCTTC.

This clonotype was detected only a few times. CDR3 region: CASKTRASDTEAFF. For the CDR3, the DNA is TGTGCCAGTAAAACTCGGGCTTCGGACACTGAAGCTTTCTTT. The chain uses TRBV19 and TRBJ1-1; the D is unclear. The length of the CDR3 is 14 residues. Germline V gene sequence: CDR1 LNHDA, CDR2 SQIVND (reference sequence). Between the trimmed V and J ends, which lost 7 bases and 3 bases, there was a span of 15 bases.

This clonotype was seen many times. The chain uses TRBV12-3 or TRBV12-4 and TRBJ1-5; 7 bases fit TRBD1. V shed 5 bases and J 4 bases; nucleotides not matched to a gene: 8. This CDR3 region has 15 residues. The CDR3 DNA is TGTGCCAGCAGTCATACAGGGGACCCAAATCAGCCCCAGCATTTT. This sequence encodes CASSHTGDPNQPQHF.

The sample holds a few counts of this clonotype. The chain joins TRBV9 to TRBJ2-3; 7 nucleotides agree with TRBD2. This CDR3 spans 14 amino acids. J gave up 5 bases and V 3 bases, and 6 bases lay outside the gene matches. Germline lookup yields CDR1 SGDLS and CDR2 YYNGEE. The CDR3 reads CASSAAGVVDTQYF. The CDR3 coding sequence is TGTGCCAGCAGCGCTGCGGGAGTTGTAGATACGCAGTATTTT.

The genes are TRBV19 and TRBJ1-2; D gene ambiguous. V was shortened by 4 bases and J by 0 bases, with 18 bases between the two germline ends. The CDR3 runs to 17 residues. CDR1 is LNHDA, CDR2 SQIVND, per germline (reference sequence). CDR3 protein: CASSSGVIQRSNYGYTF. The DNA for the CDR3 is TGTGCCAGTAGTAGCGGGGTTATACAGCGATCTAACTATGGCTACACCTTC.

The sample holds many counts of this clonotype. An end of the junction does not agree with germline; a read error may underlie this. This sequence joins TRBV7-6 and TRBJ2-1, with 8 bases fitting TRBD2. This CDR3 spans 15 amino acids. Germline V gene sequence: CDR1 SGHVS, CDR2 FNYEAQ. The CDR3 loop is CASSLGAGDYNEQFF. In nucleotides, the CDR3 is TGTGCCAGCAGCTTAGGAGCGGGAGACTACAACGAGCAGTTCTTC.

This clonotype was recorded at least ten times. V gene TRBV20-1 combines with J gene TRBJ2-1, with 12 bases that match TRBD2. CDR1 is DFQATT, CDR2 SNEGSKA, per germline (reference sequence). Trimming at V came to 3 bases and at J to 6 bases, leaving 6 bases not matched to a gene. CDR3 length: 15 amino acids. The CDR3 DNA reads TGCAGTGCTAGCCCTAGCGGGAGGGCCCTCAATGAGCAGTTCTTC. This codes for CSASPSGRALNEQFF.

This clonotype was recorded at least ten times. The chain is built from TRBV5-1 and TRBJ2-1, with 8 bases aligning to TRBD2. After removal of 0 bases from V and 6 bases from J, the junction contained 2 bases not matched to a gene. Germline CDR1 SGHRS, CDR2 YFSETQ. The CDR3 sequence is 14 residues long. CDR3 sequence reads: CASSLETSGNEQFF. CDR3 DNA sequence: TGCGCCAGCAGCTTGGAAACTAGCGGCAATGAGCAGTTCTTC.

The chain is built from TRBV2 and TRBJ1-3, with D hard to call. V shed 3 bases and J shed 0 bases, with 12 bases lying between them. CDR3 length: 16 amino acids. Germline values: CDR1 SNHLY, CDR2 FYNNEI. The CDR3 spells CASSEKGIRSGNTIYF. The CDR3 DNA is TGTGCCAGCAGTGAGAAAGGAATACGCTCTGGAAACACCATATATTTT.

This clonotype has a count of ten or more. The genes are TRBV5-1 and TRBJ1-1; no firm D call. Germline V gives CDR1 SGHRS, CDR2 YFSETQ. There are 17 residues in the CDR3. Trimming left V 4 bases short and J 0 bases short, with 19 bases between. The CDR3 here is CASSEHGEGAMNTEAFF. The CDR3 bases are TGCGCCAGCAGCGAGCACGGGGAGGGAGCCATGAACACTGAAGCTTTCTTT.

The gene calls are TRBV3-1 and TRBJ1-1; 10 bases match TRBD1. The CDR3 totals 17 residues. Germline-derived CDR1 and CDR2 are LGHDT and YNNKEL (reference sequence). The V and J ends lost 4 bases and 6 bases, in that order; junction bases with no gene match: 14. CDR3 nucleotides: TGTGCCAGCAGCCCCTATGCCATTGGACAGGGGGATCCTGAAGCTTTCTTT. The encoded protein is CASSPYAIGQGDPEAFF.

This clonotype has at least ten counts. The rearrangement uses TRBV7-2 and TRBJ2-2; TRBD2 aligns across 8 bases. The CDR3 extends over 16 amino acids. The trim removed 1 base at V and 1 base at J, leaving 2 bases unmatched. Germline V lookup: CDR1 SGHTA, CDR2 FQGNSA. In DNA, the CDR3 is TGTGCCAGCAGCTTAGGTAGCGGGGTGAACACCGGGGAGCTGTTTTTT. As protein: CASSLGSGVNTGELFF.

V gene TRBV19 combines with J gene TRBJ1-2; maybe TRBD1 (5 bases). V was shortened by 5 bases and J by 2 bases, with 18 bases between the two germline ends. In germline, CDR1 is LNHDA, CDR2 SQIVND (reference sequence). The CDR3 has 16 amino acids. The CDR3: CASSLGPRAANYGYTF. For the CDR3, the DNA is TGTGCCAGTAGTCTAGGGCCCAGGGCCGCAAACTATGGCTACACCTTC.

J is TRBJ2-7 and V is TRBV28; possibly TRBD2 for D (5 bases). CDR3 length equals 14 residues. The V gene lost 2 bases and the J gene lost 3 bases, with 11 bases spanning the gap. CDR1 MDHEN and CDR2 SYDVKM come from the germline V gene. The CDR3 loop is CASSLRGLNYEQYF. The CDR3 bases are TGTGCCAGCAGTTTACGCGGACTGAACTACGAGCAGTACTTC.

This clonotype was seen repeatedly, ten times or more. DNA for the CDR3: TGTGCCAGCAGCCAGAACAGGATGAACTATGGCTACACCTTC. As protein: CASSQNRMNYGYTF. The chain links TRBV7-2 to TRBJ1-2; a possible D gene is TRBD1 (5 bases). The CDR3 contains 14 residues. Trimming took 5 bases from V and 2 from J, leaving 12 bases between them. Germline V gives CDR1 SGHTA, CDR2 FQGNSA.

This chain connects TRBV19 to TRBJ2-5; D perhaps matches TRBD2 (5 bases). CDR1 LNHDA and CDR2 SQIVND come from the germline V gene (reference sequence). There are 13 residues in the CDR3. V was cut by 5 bases and J by 7 bases, with 14 bases left in between. CDR3 loop: CASSEPGLWTQYF. CDR3 DNA: TGTGCCAGTAGTGAACCAGGACTTTGGACCCAGTACTTC.

This clonotype occurred many times. Here the CDR3 DNA reads TGTGCCAGCGGATTAGCGGGAGACGCTTCGCTCGAGCAGTACTTC. Residues: CASGLAGDASLEQYF. The chain combines TRBV3-1 with TRBJ2-7, with 9 nucleotides matching TRBD2. The V segment lost 8 bases and the J segment 6 bases; nucleotides outside the gene matches: 14. Germline V gene data show CDR1 as LGHDT and CDR2 as YNNKEL (reference sequence). The CDR3 has 15 residues.

The table lists this clonotype with many counts. The genes are TRBV11-2 and TRBJ1-1, with D possibly TRBD1 on 6 matching bases. Trimming took off 6 bases at V and 2 bases at J, with 13 bases between the two ends. Germline CDR1 is SGHAT and CDR2 is FQNNGV. This CDR3 comprises 14 residues. This CDR3 is CASRAGTLNTEAFF. For the CDR3, the DNA is TGTGCCAGCAGGGCTGGGACACTTAACACTGAAGCTTTCTTT.

Points on this clonotype: A far larger clone is one nucleotide away, so this likely arose from a read error. V usage is TRBV5-5 and J usage is TRBJ2-5; no clear D gene. This CDR3 region has 13 residues. Looked up from germline, CDR1 is SGHKS and CDR2 is YYEKEE (reference sequence). DNA for the CDR3: TGTGCCAGCAGCTTATCGAGAGGCGAGACCCGGTACTTC. Its protein product is CASSLSRGETRYF. Full variable domain (remainder filled in from reference TRBV5-5 and TRBJ2-5): DAGVTQSPTHLIKTRGQQVTLRCSPISGHKSVSWYQQVLGQGPQFIFQYYEKEERGRGNFPDRFSARQFPNYSSELNVNALLLGDSALYLCASSLSRGETRYFGPGTRLLVL.

The V call is TRBV10-1, the J call TRBJ2-1; TRBD2 is a possible D gene (5 bases). Germline values: CDR1 WNHNN, CDR2 SYGVQD (reference sequence). This CDR3 has 13 residues. Trimming pared 4 bases from V and 7 bases from J, leaving 11 bases between. The CDR3 DNA reads TGCGCCAGCAGTGCATCCGGGAAGAATGAGCAGTTCTTC. Translating gives CASSASGKNEQFF.